The present T cell receptor (beta chain) was sequenced within a study of OX40 agonist ivuxolimab in advanced cancers. Across the whole study: Intravenous ivuxolimab at 0.01 to 10 mg/kg was given to patients every 2 weeks.

This CDR3 comprises 14 residues. Germline-derived CDR1 and CDR2 are MDHEN and SYDVKM. The ends were cut back, 5 bases at V and 6 bases at J, with 14 bases in the middle. Data came from immunoSEQ multiplex PCR; TCRdb stores just in-frame clones and leaves some out. Here the sample spans fewer than 55,000 clones, around 80% being singletons. Whole-study findings and limits: Which antigen the expanded peripheral T cells recognized is unknown.

Notes on this clone: What it binds is not known.

This chain uses TRBV28 with TRBJ2-1; the D gene is possibly TRBD1 (8 bases). This TCR was recovered from an adult with an advanced solid tumor such as melanoma, head and neck, liver or kidney cancer. The sample consisted of CD4+ or CD8+ T cells sorted from blood, taken in a trial of the OX40 agonist ivuxolimab. CDR3 nucleotides: TGTGCCAGCAGTCCAGGGGGCGGGGGCAATGAGCAGTTCTTC. Translation: CASSPGGGGNEQFF.